The clone carrying this TCR beta chain turned up a few times. Its antigen is currently unknown. This entry belongs to a study of PD-1 blockade in classical Hodgkin lymphoma. Relapse after autologous stem cell transplantation occurred in every patient, and brentuximab vedotin exposure varied. Thawed PBMCs were the source of CD4+ T cells, purified by magnetic negative selection. Study-level results: No one has yet defined what causes the repertoire differences, which may be disease activity or prior therapy.

Germline V CDR1 and CDR2: KGHSH, LQKENI. Trimming pared 2 bases from V and 1 base from J, leaving 6 bases between. The CDR3 totals 14 residues. Using immunoSEQ multiplex PCR, the repertoire was profiled, and TCRdb retains in-frame clones only, with some absent. This sample has 30,000 to 40,000 clones, with around 90% found just once. The chain recombines TRBV18 with TRBJ1-5; D is unclear. Sequencing used CD4+ T cells from blood, obtained at baseline. This clonotype was obtained from a human donor with classical Hodgkin lymphoma. The CDR3 DNA sequence: TGTGCCAGCTCACCAGTTCTGAGCAATCAGCCCCAGCATTTT. It codes for CASSPVLSNQPQHF.